The entry below describes one TCR beta chain. The junction had 11 bases not matched to a gene; V was cut back by 8 bases and J by 2 bases. Germline values: CDR1 SNHLY, CDR2 FYNNEI. This CDR3 comprises 16 residues. TCRdb redid the calling of the 5' RACE reads with MiXCR, one entry per CDR3 protein. The repertoire has about 300,000 distinct CDR3 sequences, around 7% of them found once; the top ten carry 18%. These data are taken from a study of T cells after yellow fever vaccination. The rearrangement links TRBV2 to TRBJ1-2, with 10 bases fitting TRBD1. Sample: PBMCs, taken 45 days after the first yellow fever vaccination. The TCR sequence derives from a man between 18 and 29 years old who received the YFV17D yellow fever vaccine. CDR3 in amino acids: CASCPERDRGNYGYTF. Written as DNA, the CDR3 is TGTGCCAGCTGTCCAGAAAGGGACAGGGGAAACTATGGCTACACCTTC.